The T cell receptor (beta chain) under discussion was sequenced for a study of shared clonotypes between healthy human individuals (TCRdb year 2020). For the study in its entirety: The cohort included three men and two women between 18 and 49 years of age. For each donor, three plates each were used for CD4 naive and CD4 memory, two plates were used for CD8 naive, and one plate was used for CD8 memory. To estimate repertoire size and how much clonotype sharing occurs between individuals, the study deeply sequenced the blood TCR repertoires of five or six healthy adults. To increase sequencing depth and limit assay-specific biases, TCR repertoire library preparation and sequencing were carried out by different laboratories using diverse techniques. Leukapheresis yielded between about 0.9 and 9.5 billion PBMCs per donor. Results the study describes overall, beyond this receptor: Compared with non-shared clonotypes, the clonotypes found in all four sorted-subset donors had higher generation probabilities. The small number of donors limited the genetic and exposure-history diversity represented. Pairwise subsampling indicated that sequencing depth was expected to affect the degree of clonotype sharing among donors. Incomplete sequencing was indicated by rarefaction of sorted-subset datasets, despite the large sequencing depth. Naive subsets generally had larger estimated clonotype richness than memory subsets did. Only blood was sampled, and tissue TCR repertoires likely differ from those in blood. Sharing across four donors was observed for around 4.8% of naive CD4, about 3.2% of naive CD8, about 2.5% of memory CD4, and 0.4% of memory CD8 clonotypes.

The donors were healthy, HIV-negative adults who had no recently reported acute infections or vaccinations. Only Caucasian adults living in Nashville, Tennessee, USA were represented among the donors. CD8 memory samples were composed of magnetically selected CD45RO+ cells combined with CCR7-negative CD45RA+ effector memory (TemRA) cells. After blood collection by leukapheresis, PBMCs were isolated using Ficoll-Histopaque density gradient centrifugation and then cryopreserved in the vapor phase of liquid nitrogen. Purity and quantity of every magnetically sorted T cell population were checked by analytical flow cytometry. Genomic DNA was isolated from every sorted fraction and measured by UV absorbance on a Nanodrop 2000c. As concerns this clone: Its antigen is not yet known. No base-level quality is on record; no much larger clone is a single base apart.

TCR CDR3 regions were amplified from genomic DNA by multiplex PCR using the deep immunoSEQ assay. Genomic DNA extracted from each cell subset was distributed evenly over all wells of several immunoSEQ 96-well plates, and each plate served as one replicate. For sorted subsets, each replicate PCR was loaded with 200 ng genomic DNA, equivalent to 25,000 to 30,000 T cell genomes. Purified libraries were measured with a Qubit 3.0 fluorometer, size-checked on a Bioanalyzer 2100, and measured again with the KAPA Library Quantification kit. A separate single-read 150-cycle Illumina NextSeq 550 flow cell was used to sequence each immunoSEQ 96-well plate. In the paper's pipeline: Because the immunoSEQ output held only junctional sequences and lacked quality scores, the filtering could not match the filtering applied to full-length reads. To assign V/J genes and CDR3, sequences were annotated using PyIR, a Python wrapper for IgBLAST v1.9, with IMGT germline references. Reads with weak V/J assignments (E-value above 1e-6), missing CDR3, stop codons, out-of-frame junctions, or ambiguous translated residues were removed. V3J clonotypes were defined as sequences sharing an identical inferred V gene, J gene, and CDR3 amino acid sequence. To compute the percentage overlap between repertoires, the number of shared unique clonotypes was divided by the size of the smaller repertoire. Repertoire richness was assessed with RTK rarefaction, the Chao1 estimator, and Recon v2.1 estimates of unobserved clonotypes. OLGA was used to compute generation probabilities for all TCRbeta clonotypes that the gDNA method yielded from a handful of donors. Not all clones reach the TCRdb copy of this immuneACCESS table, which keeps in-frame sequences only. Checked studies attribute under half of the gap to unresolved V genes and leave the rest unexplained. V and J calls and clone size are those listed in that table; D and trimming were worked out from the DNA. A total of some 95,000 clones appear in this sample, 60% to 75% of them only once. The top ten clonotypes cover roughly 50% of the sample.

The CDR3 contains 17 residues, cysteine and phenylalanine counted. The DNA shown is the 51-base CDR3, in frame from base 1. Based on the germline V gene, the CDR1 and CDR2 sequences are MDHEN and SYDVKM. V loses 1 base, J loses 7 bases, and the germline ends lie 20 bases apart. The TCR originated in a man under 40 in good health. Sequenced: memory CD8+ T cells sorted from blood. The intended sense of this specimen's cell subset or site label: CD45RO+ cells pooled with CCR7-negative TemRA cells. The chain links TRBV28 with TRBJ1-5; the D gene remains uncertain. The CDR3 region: CASSLSAAGSRGQPQHF. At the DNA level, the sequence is TGTGCCAGCAGTTTATCGGCCGCAGGTTCTCGTGGGCAGCCCCAGCATTTT.